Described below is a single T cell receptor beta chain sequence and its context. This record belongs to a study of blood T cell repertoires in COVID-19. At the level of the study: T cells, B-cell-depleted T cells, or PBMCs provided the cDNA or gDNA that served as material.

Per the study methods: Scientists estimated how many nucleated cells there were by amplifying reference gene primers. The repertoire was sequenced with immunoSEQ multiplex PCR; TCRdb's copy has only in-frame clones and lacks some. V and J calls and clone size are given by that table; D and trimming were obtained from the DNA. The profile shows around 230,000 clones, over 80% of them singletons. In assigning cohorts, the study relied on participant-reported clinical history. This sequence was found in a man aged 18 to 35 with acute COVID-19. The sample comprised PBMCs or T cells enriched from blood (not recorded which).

For the CDR3, the DNA is TGTGCCAGTAGTATCTGGTCTAGCGGGTCCTACAATGAGCAGTTCTTC. It codes for CASSIWSSGSYNEQFF. The gene calls are TRBV19 and TRBJ2-1; TRBD2 aligns across 8 bases. Germline lookup yields CDR1 LNHDA and CDR2 SQIVND (reference sequence). V trimming: 3 bases; J trimming: 1 base; junction bases outside the gene matches: 5. CDR3 length: 16 amino acids.